This T cell receptor (beta chain) appears in the sequencing data of a study of cytomegalovirus exposure and HLA in healthy donors. Study-level information: Unique TCR beta sequences numbering some 110 million came from 150 million to 200 million T cells in an earlier analysis.

Primers: 60 Vbeta forward and 13 Jbeta reverse. Data came from immunoSEQ multiplex PCR; TCRdb stores just in-frame clones and leaves some out. The sample yields about 140,000 clones, over 60% seen once. V was pared by 3 bases and J by 3 bases, with 7 bases of the junction left unmatched. CDR1 and CDR2 (germline): MNHNY, SVGAGI (reference sequence). The CDR3 loop spans 15 amino acids. The specimen was PBMCs. The source is a man aged 35 to 55 in good health and CMV-seropositive. The chain combines TRBV6-6 with TRBJ2-7; 8 positions match TRBD1. The DNA for the CDR3 is TGTGCCAGCAGTTATGGTACAGGGGGTAACTACGAGCAGTACTTC. It yields the protein CASSYGTGGNYEQYF.